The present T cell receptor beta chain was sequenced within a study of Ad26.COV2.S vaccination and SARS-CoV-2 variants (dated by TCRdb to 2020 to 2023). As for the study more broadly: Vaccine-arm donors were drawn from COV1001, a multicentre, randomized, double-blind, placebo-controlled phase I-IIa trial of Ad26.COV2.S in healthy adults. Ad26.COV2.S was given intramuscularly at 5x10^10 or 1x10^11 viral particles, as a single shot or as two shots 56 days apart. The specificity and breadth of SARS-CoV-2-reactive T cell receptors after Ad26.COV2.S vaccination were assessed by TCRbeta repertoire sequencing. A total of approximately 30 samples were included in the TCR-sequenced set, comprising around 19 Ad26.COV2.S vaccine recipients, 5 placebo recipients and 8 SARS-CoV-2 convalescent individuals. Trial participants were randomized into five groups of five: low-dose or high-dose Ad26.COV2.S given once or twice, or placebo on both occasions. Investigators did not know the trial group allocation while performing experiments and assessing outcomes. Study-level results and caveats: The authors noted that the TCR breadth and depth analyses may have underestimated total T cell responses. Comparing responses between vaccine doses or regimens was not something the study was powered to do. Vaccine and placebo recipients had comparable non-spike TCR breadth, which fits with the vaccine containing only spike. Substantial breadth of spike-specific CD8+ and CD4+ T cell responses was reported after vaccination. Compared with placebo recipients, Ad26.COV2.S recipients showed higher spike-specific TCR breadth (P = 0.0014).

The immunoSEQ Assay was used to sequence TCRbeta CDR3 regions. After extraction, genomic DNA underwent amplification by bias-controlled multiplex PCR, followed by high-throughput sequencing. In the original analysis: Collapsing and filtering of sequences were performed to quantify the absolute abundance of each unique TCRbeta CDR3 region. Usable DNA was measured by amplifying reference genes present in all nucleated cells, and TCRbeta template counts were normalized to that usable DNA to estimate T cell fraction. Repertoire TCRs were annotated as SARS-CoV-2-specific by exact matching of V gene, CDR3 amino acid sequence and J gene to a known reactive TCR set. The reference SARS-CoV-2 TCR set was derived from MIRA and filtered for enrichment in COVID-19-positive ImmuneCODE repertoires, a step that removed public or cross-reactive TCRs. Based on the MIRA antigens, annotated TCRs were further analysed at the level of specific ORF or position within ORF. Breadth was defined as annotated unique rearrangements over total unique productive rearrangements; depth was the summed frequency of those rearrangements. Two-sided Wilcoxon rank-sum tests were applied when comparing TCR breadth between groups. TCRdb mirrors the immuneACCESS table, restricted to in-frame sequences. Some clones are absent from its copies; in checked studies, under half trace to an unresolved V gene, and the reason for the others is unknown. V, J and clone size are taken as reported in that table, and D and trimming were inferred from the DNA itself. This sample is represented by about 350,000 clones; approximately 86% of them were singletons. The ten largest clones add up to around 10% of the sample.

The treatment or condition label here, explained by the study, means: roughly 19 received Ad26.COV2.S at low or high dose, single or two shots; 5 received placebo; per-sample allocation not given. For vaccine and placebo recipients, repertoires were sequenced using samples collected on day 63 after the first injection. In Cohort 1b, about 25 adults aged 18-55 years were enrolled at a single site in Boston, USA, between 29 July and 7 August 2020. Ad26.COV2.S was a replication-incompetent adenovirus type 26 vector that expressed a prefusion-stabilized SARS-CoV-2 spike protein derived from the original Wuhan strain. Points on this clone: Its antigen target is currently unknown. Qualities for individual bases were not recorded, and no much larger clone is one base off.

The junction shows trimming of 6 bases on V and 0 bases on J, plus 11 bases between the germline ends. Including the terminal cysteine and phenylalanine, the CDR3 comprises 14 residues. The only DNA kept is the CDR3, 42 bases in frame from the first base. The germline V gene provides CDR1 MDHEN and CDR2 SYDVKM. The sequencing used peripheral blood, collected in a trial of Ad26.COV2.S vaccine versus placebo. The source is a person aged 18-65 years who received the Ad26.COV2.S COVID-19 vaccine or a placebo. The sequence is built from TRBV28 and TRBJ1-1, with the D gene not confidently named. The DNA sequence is TGTGCCAGCAGCTTGACATCCTTGAACACTGAAGCTTTCTTT. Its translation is CASSLTSLNTEAFF.